Below are 20 T cell receptor beta chains sequenced from a single sample in a study of shared clonotypes between healthy human individuals. Produced via immunoSEQ multiplex PCR; TCRdb's table is partial and in-frame only. The sample has 400,000 to 500,000 clones, 75% to 85% seen once; the top ten hold about an eighth. Sequencing used PBMCs. These receptors were collected from a woman aged 40 to 55 in good health. Some clones in this sample may be carry-over from other donors' samples.

A remark on this clone: One end of the junction is discordant with germline, which a read error may explain. The rearrangement uses TRBV11-2 and TRBJ2-7, with D possibly TRBD1 on 6 matching bases. The germline gives CDR1 SGHAT, CDR2 FQNNGV. The length of the CDR3 is 12 residues. CDR3 sequence (DNA): TGTACCAGCAGCCCAGGACAGTCCGAGCAGTACTTC. It specifies CTSSPGQSEQYF.

The V gene is TRBV28, the J gene TRBJ1-2; the match to TRBD1 covers 10 bases. With 3 bases clipped from V and 7 bases from J, the junction kept 2 bases outside the gene matches. In germline, CDR1 is MDHEN, CDR2 SYDVKM. The CDR3 is made up of 13 amino acids. The chain's CDR3 is CASSFGTGAGYTF. CDR3 bases: TGTGCCAGCAGTTTCGGGACAGGGGCTGGCTACACCTTC.

This clone was detected only once. V and J are TRBV5-1 and TRBJ2-7; unclear D gene. The CDR3 is 12 amino acids. Germline V gene sequence: CDR1 SGHRS, CDR2 YFSETQ. The V end was cut by 4 bases, the J end by 4 bases, with 9 bases between. This chain's CDR3 is CASSRVGYEQYF. CDR3 coding DNA: TGCGCCAGCAGCAGGGTGGGGTACGAGCAGTACTTC.

The chain has TRBV11-2 and TRBJ2-7; 7 positions match TRBD2. Germline assignment: CDR1 SGHAT and CDR2 FQNNGV. CDR3 length: 15 amino acids. V was pared by 1 base and J by 2 bases, with 5 bases of the junction left unmatched. Here the CDR3 DNA reads TGTGCCAGCAGCTTAGTTGCGGGAGATACCTACGAGCAGTACTTC. It translates to CASSLVAGDTYEQYF.

This clone appeared a few times. The chain links TRBV6-6 to TRBJ1-2; 9 bases match TRBD1. After removal of 10 bases from V and 8 bases from J, the junction contained 20 bases not matched to a gene. Germline CDR1 MNHNY, CDR2 SVGAGI (reference sequence). The CDR3 consists of 16 residues. For the CDR3, the DNA is TGTGCCATCCCTCACTCGGTACCGGGACAGGGTACCGGCTACACCTTC. The encoded protein is CAIPHSVPGQGTGYTF.

The chain employs TRBV4-2 and TRBJ2-5; D not certain. The J call may be faulty, since TRBJ2-7 better matches the DNA end. Looked up from germline, CDR1 is LGHNA and CDR2 is YNFKEQ. This CDR3 has 16 amino acids. CDR3: CASSQVGRSWGYEQYF. The CDR3 nucleotides read TGTGCCAGCAGCCAAGTCGGCAGGTCCTGGGGCTACGAGCAGTACTTC.

The V and J genes are TRBV11-2 and TRBJ2-2; a weak D match, TRBD1 (6 bases). Trimming took 3 bases from V and 3 from J, leaving 11 bases between them. Germline V lookup: CDR1 SGHAT, CDR2 FQNNGV. The CDR3 loop spans 15 amino acids. CDR3 sequence reads: CASSFARTDTGELFF. In nucleotides, the CDR3 is TGTGCCAGCAGCTTCGCCCGGACAGACACCGGGGAGCTGTTTTTT.

The chain employs TRBV9 and TRBJ2-1, with D perhaps TRBD1 (6 bases). Germline V gives CDR1 SGDLS, CDR2 YYNGEE. CDR3 size: 15 residues. V was cut by 0 bases and J by 3 bases, with 10 bases left in between. The chain's CDR3 is CASSVDWTDYNEQFF. DNA for the CDR3: TGTGCCAGCAGCGTAGACTGGACAGACTACAATGAGCAGTTCTTC.

CDR3 loop: CASRQGAPDTQYF. CDR3 nucleotides: TGTGCCAGCAGACAGGGGGCGCCGGATACGCAGTATTTT. The chain joins TRBV2 to TRBJ2-3; 9 bases fit TRBD1. The CDR3 extends over 13 amino acids. Germline CDR1 SNHLY, CDR2 FYNNEI. Trimming cost V 6 bases and J 6 bases; bases outside gene matches: 4.

This clone appeared once. This sequence joins TRBV5-1 and TRBJ2-7; 8 nucleotides align to TRBD2. The trim removed 7 bases at V and 4 bases at J, leaving 16 bases unmatched. Germline CDR1 and CDR2: SGHRS and YFSETQ. The CDR3 is made up of 16 amino acids. CDR3 in amino acids: CASSPEGAGVIYEQYF. In DNA form, the CDR3 reads TGCGCCAGCTCTCCCGAGGGAGCGGGAGTTATATACGAGCAGTACTTC.

This chain's CDR3 is CASSAANTEAFF. The CDR3 bases are TGTGCCAGCAGTGCTGCGAACACTGAAGCTTTCTTT. The chain carries TRBV2 and TRBJ1-1; D gene unclear. Trimming stripped 4 bases from V and 1 base from J, with 4 bases between. Germline lookup yields CDR1 SNHLY and CDR2 FYNNEI. The CDR3 runs 12 residues.

The genes are TRBV27 and TRBJ1-1; no reliable D call. The CDR3 has 14 amino acids. The ends were cut back, 10 bases at V and 0 bases at J, with 15 bases in the middle. Germline V gene lookup returns CDR1 MNHEY and CDR2 SMNVEV (reference sequence). CDR3 coding DNA: TGTGCCACCTTAGCGGGTGCTATGAACACTGAAGCTTTCTTT. This sequence encodes CATLAGAMNTEAFF.

This clone was counted a few times. This sequence joins TRBV9 and TRBJ1-4, with D perhaps matching TRBD1 (5 bases). The V end was cut by 4 bases, the J end by 7 bases, with 11 bases between. CDR1 and CDR2 (germline): SGDLS, YYNGEE. CDR3 length equals 13 residues. The CDR3 sequence: CASSFGTAEKLFF. CDR3 sequence (DNA): TGTGCCAGCAGCTTCGGGACCGCTGAAAAACTGTTTTTT.

The chain links TRBV18 to TRBJ2-7; TRBD2 aligns across 9 bases. The CDR3 extends over 14 amino acids. Germline V CDR1 and CDR2: KGHSH, LQKENI. J lost 6 bases, V lost 3 bases, and 6 bases had no gene match. The CDR3 region is CASSPVAGGTEQYF. The DNA for the CDR3 is TGTGCCAGCTCACCTGTGGCGGGAGGGACCGAGCAGTACTTC.

This chain connects TRBV5-1 to TRBJ2-7; D is ambiguous. V gave up 4 bases and J gave up 0 bases, with 8 bases separating them. Germline values: CDR1 SGHRS, CDR2 YFSETQ. This CDR3 has 13 amino acids. CDR3 in DNA: TGCGCCAGCAGCCCCCTAAGCTCCTACGAGCAGTACTTC. Translated: CASSPLSSYEQYF.

The chain couples TRBV5-1 to TRBJ2-5; perhaps TRBD2 as D (5 bases). The CDR3 is 14 residues long. The germline gives CDR1 SGHRS, CDR2 YFSETQ. V was cut by 4 bases and J by 4 bases, with 14 bases left in between. The CDR3 DNA reads as TGCGCCAGCAGCACCAACGCGGGTGGAGAGACCCAGTACTTC. Translation gives CASSTNAGGETQYF.

This clone has only a few counts. This chain links TRBV9 with TRBJ2-7; 8 nucleotides match TRBD1. Germline CDR1 is SGDLS and CDR2 is YYNGEE. The length of the CDR3 is 14 residues. V shed 2 bases and J 3 bases; nucleotides not matched to a gene: 4. The CDR3: CASSVTGQGYEQYF. The CDR3 bases are TGTGCCAGCAGCGTGACCGGACAGGGCTACGAGCAGTACTTC.

The chain has TRBV2 and TRBJ1-4, with 8 positions matching TRBD1. The CDR3 sequence is 14 residues long. CDR1 is SNHLY and CDR2 is FYNNEI in the germline V gene. V dropped 4 bases and J dropped 7; count of bases not matched to a gene: 5. CDR3 DNA sequence: TGTGCCAGCAGTGCCGGGACAGGTTTTGAAAAACTGTTTTTT. Amino acids: CASSAGTGFEKLFF.

The chain carries TRBV19 and TRBJ2-1; 8 positions match TRBD2. V gave up 4 bases and J gave up 6 bases; unmatched junction bases: 5. The CDR3 runs to 14 residues. Germline V lookup: CDR1 LNHDA, CDR2 SQIVND (reference sequence). The CDR3 nucleotides are TGTGCCAGTAGTACACCGGGACTAGTCAATGAGCAGTTCTTC. Protein product: CASSTPGLVNEQFF.

The chain uses TRBV5-4 and TRBJ2-5; 16 bases are shared with TRBD2. Unmatched junction bases numbered 10, after V lost 4 bases and J lost 4 bases. CDR3 length: 18 residues. The germline V gene has CDR1 SGHNT and CDR2 YYREEE (reference sequence). The CDR3 DNA reads TGTGCCAGCAGCCGGGGGGGACTAGCGGGAGGGTTGGGAGAGACCCAGTACTTC. The encoded protein is CASSRGGLAGGLGETQYF. The full variable domain, in which reference TRBV5-4 and TRBJ2-5 provide the parts outside the CDR3, is ETGVTQSPTHLIKTRGQQVTLRCSSQSGHNTVSWYQQALGQGPQFIFQYYREEENGRGNFPPRFSGLQFPNYSSELNVNALELDDSALYLCASSRGGLAGGLGETQYFGPGTRLLVL.